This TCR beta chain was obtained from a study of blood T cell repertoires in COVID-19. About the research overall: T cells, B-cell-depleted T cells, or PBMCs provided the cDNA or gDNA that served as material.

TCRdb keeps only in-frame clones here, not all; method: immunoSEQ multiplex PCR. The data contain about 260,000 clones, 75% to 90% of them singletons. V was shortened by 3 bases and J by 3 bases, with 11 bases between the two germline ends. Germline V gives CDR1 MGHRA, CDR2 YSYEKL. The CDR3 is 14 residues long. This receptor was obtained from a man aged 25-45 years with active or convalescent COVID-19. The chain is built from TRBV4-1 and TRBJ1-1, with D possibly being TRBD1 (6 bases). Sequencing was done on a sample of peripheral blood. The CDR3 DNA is TGCGCCAGCAGCCAGTACAGGGCGGACACTGAAGCTTTCTTT. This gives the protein CASSQYRADTEAFF.